A single sample is the source of the 29 T cell receptor beta chains below, sequenced in a study of T cells in Graves' hyperthyroidism and ophthalmopathy (dated by TCRdb to about 2019). The library was obtained by multiplex PCR. TCRdb shows the sequencer as Illumina HiSeq 2000. Amplification of TCR beta CDR3 regions was carried out from RNA transcripts. A first-round RT-PCR of the TCR CDR3 used the HTBI primer set with the Qiagen OneStep RT-PCR kit. TCRdb reworked the public reads: Q25 trimming with fastp, MiXCR clone assembly, productive beta chains retained. Here each entry gathers all rows of one CDR3 protein and keeps the most common genes and DNA. In this sample the table shows roughly 630,000 distinct CDR3 sequences, less than 20% of which occur a single time. The biggest ten clones account for roughly 7.3% of the sample. Sequencing was performed on blood. These receptors all stem from a woman aged 25 to 39 with Graves' hyperthyroidism.

The chain combines TRBV15 with TRBJ2-7, with 7 nucleotides matching TRBD1. The CDR3 runs to 16 residues. V lost 4 bases, J lost 0 bases, and 9 bases stayed unmatched. Germline lookup yields CDR1 LNHNV and CDR2 YYDKDF (reference sequence). CDR3 residues: CATSKGPGQLSYEQYF. In DNA, the CDR3 is TGTGCCACCAGCAAAGGTCCGGGACAGCTCTCCTACGAGCAGTACTTC.

This clonotype was recorded a few times. The chain combines TRBV6-5 with TRBJ2-3, with TRBD1 matching 9 bases. Per the germline V gene, CDR1 is MNHEY and CDR2 is SVGAGI. There are 20 residues in the CDR3. The trim removed 1 base at V and 3 bases at J, leaving 17 bases unmatched. The CDR3 reads CASSYLPPSVGTGRTDTQYF. The CDR3 nucleotides are TGTGCCAGCAGTTACTTACCCCCGTCGGTAGGGACAGGGAGAACAGATACGCAGTATTTT.

The V and J genes are TRBV6-5 and TRBJ2-3; 8 bases fit TRBD2. The V gene end was trimmed by 2 bases and the J gene end by 0 bases; junction bases not matched to a gene: 10. The CDR3 is 18 amino acids. CDR1 MNHEY and CDR2 SVGAGI come from the germline V gene. CDR3 nucleotide sequence: TGTGCCAGCAGTTACATGGGGCTAGCGGGCACTAGCACAGATACGCAGTATTTT. Protein: CASSYMGLAGTSTDTQYF.

The chain employs TRBV5-1 and TRBJ2-1; the D gene could be TRBD1 or TRBD2 (6 bases each). V was shortened by 0 bases and J by 10 bases, with 17 bases between the two germline ends. Germline CDR1 is SGHRS and CDR2 is YFSETQ. The CDR3 loop spans 15 amino acids. This CDR3 reads CASSLGASIGGEQFF. The CDR3, as DNA: TGCGCCAGCAGCTTGGGGGCTAGCATAGGGGGGGAGCAGTTCTTC.

The chain couples TRBV7-2 to TRBJ2-3, with TRBD1 matching 9 bases. J was trimmed by 6 bases and V by 5 bases; bases with no gene match: 6. Germline V gene data show CDR1 as SGHTA and CDR2 as FQGNSA. The CDR3 covers 14 residues. CDR3 in DNA: TGTGCCAGCAGCATGCGGGACAGGGTGGATACGCAGTATTTT. Translation gives CASSMRDRVDTQYF.

There are many counts of this clonotype. The chain joins TRBV7-6 to TRBJ2-1; the D gene is possibly TRBD2 (6 bases). The CDR3 is made up of 14 amino acids. Trimming removed 0 bases at V and 6 bases at J, with 9 bases between. CDR1 SGHVS and CDR2 FNYEAQ come from the germline V gene. Here the CDR3 reads CASSLALGGNEQFF. CDR3 in DNA: TGTGCCAGCAGCTTAGCGCTCGGGGGCAATGAGCAGTTCTTC.

A few counts support this clonotype. The chain is built from TRBV27 and TRBJ2-5, with D possibly being TRBD2 (5 bases). Between the trimmed V and J ends, which lost 6 bases and 1 base, there was a span of 18 bases. CDR3 size: 16 residues. CDR1 and CDR2 from the germline V gene are MNHEY and SMNVEV (reference sequence). CDR3 protein: CASRLGRLGPQETQYF. CDR3 DNA: TGTGCCAGCAGACTAGGTCGCTTGGGTCCCCAAGAGACCCAGTACTTC.

V gene TRBV4-3 combines with J gene TRBJ2-5, with a weak D call TRBD1 (7 bases). V was cut by 0 bases and J by 3 bases, with 17 bases left in between. Germline values: CDR1 LGHNA, CDR2 YSLEER. The CDR3 runs 17 residues. The CDR3 coding sequence is TGCGCCAGCAGCCAAGAACACAGGGGAGGTGGGGAAGAGACCCAGTACTTC. It encodes CASSQEHRGGGEETQYF.

V and J are TRBV30 and TRBJ2-3, with TRBD2 matching 7 bases. Germline CDR1 is GTSNPN and CDR2 is SVGIG (reference sequence). The CDR3 has 15 amino acids. The V segment lost 0 bases and the J segment 4 bases; nucleotides outside the gene matches: 7. The CDR3, as DNA: TGTGCCTGGAGTGTGGGGGGGAGTGGTCCAGATACGCAGTATTTT. Translation gives CAWSVGGSGPDTQYF.

V and J are TRBV29-1 and TRBJ2-7, with TRBD2 matching over 9 bases. The CDR3 totals 14 residues. The V gene end was trimmed by 4 bases and the J gene end by 2 bases; junction bases not matched to a gene: 6. Looked up from germline, CDR1 is SQVTM and CDR2 is ANQGSEA. CDR3 coding DNA: TGCAGCGTTGCGACTAGCGGAGTAGCCTACGAGCAGTACTTC. This gives the protein CSVATSGVAYEQYF.

The gene calls are TRBV7-9 and TRBJ2-7, with 12 bases matching TRBD1. Germline lookup yields CDR1 SEHNR and CDR2 FQNEAQ (reference sequence). The CDR3 spans 14 residues. With V trimmed by 6 bases and J by 6 bases, 6 bases remained unmatched. This CDR3 reads CASRAGQGAVEQYF. The CDR3 DNA is TGTGCCAGCAGGGCGGGACAGGGGGCGGTCGAGCAGTACTTC.

CDR3 DNA: TGTGCCAGCAGCCAATATTCTGGTCCCGGGCAGTACTTC. This gives the protein CASSQYSGPGQYF. The V and J genes are TRBV14 and TRBJ2-7, with D unclear. V was shortened by 2 bases and J by 9 bases, with 14 bases between the two germline ends. CDR1 and CDR2 from the germline V gene are SGHDN and FVKESK. This CDR3 has 13 residues. Full variable domain (outside the CDR3, taken from reference TRBV14 and TRBJ2-7): EAGVTQFPSHSVIEKGQTVTLRCDPISGHDNLYWYRRVMGKEIKFLLHFVKESKQDESGMPNNRFLAERTGGTYSTLKVQPAELEDSGVYFCASSQYSGPGQYFGPGTRLTVT.

The rearrangement joins TRBV30 to TRBJ2-3, with D perhaps TRBD2 (6 bases). V shed 0 bases and J shed 0 bases, with 10 bases lying between them. The CDR3 runs to 15 residues. CDR1 is GTSNPN, CDR2 SVGIG, per germline (reference sequence). CDR3 coding DNA: TGTGCCTGGAGTGTGCGGGACCCTAGCACAGATACGCAGTATTTT. Translating gives CAWSVRDPSTDTQYF.

This clonotype was detected many times. The chain has TRBV24-1 and TRBJ2-1; unclear D gene. V was pared by 2 bases and J by 0 bases, with 7 bases between. This CDR3 region has 15 residues. CDR1 and CDR2 (germline): KGHDR, SFDVKD. CDR3 loop: CATSDYGSSYNEQFF. CDR3 in DNA: TGTGCCACCAGTGATTACGGTAGCTCCTACAATGAGCAGTTCTTC.

This clonotype was detected ten times or more. V is TRBV6-1 and J is TRBJ1-5; D not certain. CDR3 length: 13 amino acids. The V gene lost 6 bases and the J gene lost 4 bases, with 10 bases spanning the gap. The V gene's germline CDR1 is MNHNS and CDR2 SASEGT. As DNA, the CDR3 is TGTGCCAGCAGATTGGGGTTGAATCAGCCCCAGCATTTT. Its protein is CASRLGLNQPQHF.

At least ten counts were recorded for this clonotype. CDR3 bases: TGTGCCAGCAGCTTTCTCGGGACAGGGAGCAATGAGCAGTTCTTC. Amino acids: CASSFLGTGSNEQFF. The chain has TRBV7-9 and TRBJ2-1; 9 nucleotides line up with TRBD1. Unmatched junction bases numbered 6, after V lost 3 bases and J lost 6 bases. In germline, CDR1 is SEHNR, CDR2 FQNEAQ (reference sequence). The CDR3 sequence is 15 residues long.

Ten or more counts support this clonotype. V gene TRBV5-1 combines with J gene TRBJ1-6; 7 nucleotides match TRBD1. The CDR3 extends over 17 amino acids. Looked up from germline, CDR1 is SGHRS and CDR2 is YFSETQ. The junction had 10 bases not matched to a gene; V was cut back by 0 bases and J by 7 bases. Here the CDR3 reads CASSLGARDRENSPLHF. CDR3 coding DNA: TGCGCCAGCAGCTTGGGCGCCCGGGACAGAGAAAATTCACCCCTCCACTTT. Full variable domain (remainder filled in from reference TRBV5-1 and TRBJ1-6): KAGVTQTPRYLIKTRGQQVTLSCSPISGHRSVSWYQQTPGQGLQFLFEYFSETQRNKGNFPGRFSGRQFSNSRSEMNVSTLELGDSALYLCASSLGARDRENSPLHFGNGTRLTVT.

This clonotype was found many times. J is TRBJ1-1 and V is TRBV7-9; tentatively, D is TRBD1 (5 bases). The V gene's germline CDR1 is SEHNR and CDR2 FQNEAQ (reference sequence). Trimming stripped 10 bases from V and 1 base from J, with 13 bases between. The CDR3 is 13 amino acids. In nucleotides, the CDR3 is TGTGCCACTCCCCAGGACACGAACACTGAAGCTTTCTTT. Translated, it gives CATPQDTNTEAFF.

This clonotype was picked up a small number of times. The chain combines TRBV9 with TRBJ1-1; tentative D call: TRBD1 (5 bases). Trimming removed 2 bases at V and 0 bases at J, with 8 bases between. Germline V CDR1 and CDR2: SGDLS, YYNGEE. The CDR3 runs to 14 residues. The CDR3 bases are TGTGCCAGCAGCGTTGGGGCTCTGAACACTGAAGCTTTCTTT. It yields the protein CASSVGALNTEAFF. Full variable domain (rest looked up from reference TRBV9 and TRBJ1-1): DSGVTQTPKHLITATGQRVTLRCSPRSGDLSVYWYQQSLDQGLQFLIQYYNGEERAKGNILERFSAQQFPDLHSELNLSSLELGDSALYFCASSVGALNTEAFFGQGTRLTVV.

Ten or more counts support this clonotype. The chain couples TRBV2 to TRBJ1-4, with TRBD1 as a possible D gene (5 bases). The CDR3 is made up of 15 amino acids. The V end was cut by 5 bases, the J end by 0 bases, with 10 bases between. Germline values: CDR1 SNHLY, CDR2 FYNNEI. CDR3 region: CASSLQAATNEKLFF. As DNA, the CDR3 is TGTGCCAGCAGTTTACAGGCGGCAACTAATGAAAAACTGTTTTTT.

This clonotype was found many times. V gene TRBV27 combines with J gene TRBJ1-2; 7 bases map to TRBD1. V lost 0 bases and J lost 7; bases outside the gene matches: 11. CDR1 and CDR2 from the germline V gene are MNHEY and SMNVEV (reference sequence). The CDR3 spans 16 residues. CDR3 amino acids: CASSLSRGRLFFGYTF. The CDR3 coding sequence is TGTGCCAGCAGTTTATCGAGGGGGCGACTATTCTTTGGCTACACCTTC.

This clonotype has a count of ten or more. The chain couples TRBV20-1 to TRBJ2-1; 12 bases match TRBD2. Trimming cost V 3 bases and J 4 bases; bases outside gene matches: 16. Germline V gives CDR1 DFQATT, CDR2 SNEGSKA (reference sequence). This CDR3 spans 19 amino acids. The CDR3 sequence: CSARPRELAGGRLYNEQFF. The CDR3 DNA reads TGCAGTGCTAGGCCCAGGGAACTAGCGGGAGGAAGGCTATACAATGAGCAGTTCTTC.

The V gene is TRBV28, the J gene TRBJ2-7; 8 positions agree with TRBD1. The CDR3 totals 12 residues. V dropped 7 bases and J dropped 4; count of bases not matched to a gene: 3. Germline V lookup: CDR1 MDHEN, CDR2 SYDVKM. The CDR3 here is CASMTGAYEQYF. CDR3 DNA sequence: TGTGCCAGCATGACAGGGGCGTACGAGCAGTACTTC.

The chain carries TRBV27 and TRBJ1-2, with D unresolved. V lost 3 bases and J 7 bases, leaving 12 bases between the germline ends. The length of the CDR3 is 13 residues. Germline CDR1 MNHEY, CDR2 SMNVEV (reference sequence). Written as DNA, the CDR3 is TGTGCCAGCAGTTTTCAGGCGCTCGGTGGCTACACCTTC. This gives the protein CASSFQALGGYTF.

This clonotype was seen repeatedly, ten times or more. The CDR3 DNA sequence: TGTGCCAGCAGCTCCCGGTCCGGGACACCCTCCTACGAGCAGTACTTC. Its protein product is CASSSRSGTPSYEQYF. The V gene is TRBV11-2, the J gene TRBJ2-7, with D perhaps TRBD1 (6 bases). The V gene's germline CDR1 is SGHAT and CDR2 FQNNGV. CDR3 size: 16 residues. Deletions cut 4 bases from V and 0 bases from J, with 16 bases between.

There are many counts of this clonotype. This chain connects TRBV27 to TRBJ2-1; 8 nucleotides match TRBD2. The germline V gene has CDR1 MNHEY and CDR2 SMNVEV (reference sequence). V was clipped by 5 bases and J by 9 bases; unmatched bases: 12. There are 15 residues in the CDR3. The chain's CDR3 is CASSAGLVRLGEQFF. The CDR3 nucleotides are TGTGCCAGCAGTGCGGGACTAGTGAGGCTTGGTGAGCAGTTCTTC.

A remark on this clonotype: The junction departs from the called germline gene at one end, perhaps through a read error. The V and J genes are TRBV5-1 and TRBJ2-1; D is unclear. The CDR3 length is 14 residues. Germline loops: CDR1 SGHRS, CDR2 YFSETQ. CDR3 in DNA: TGCGCCGGCAGCTTAGCTAGCTCCTACAATGAGCAGTTCTTC. This gives the protein CAGSLASSYNEQFF.

This clonotype was seen many times. The CDR3 nucleotides are TGCAGTGCTAGCCTAACTAGCGGGAGGGCCCGTTTCTTGGAGACCCAGTACTTC. It encodes CSASLTSGRARFLETQYF. This sequence joins TRBV20-1 and TRBJ2-5, with 13 nucleotides matching TRBD2. The CDR3 spans 18 residues. V lost 3 bases, J lost 5 bases, and 15 bases stayed unmatched. The germline gives CDR1 DFQATT, CDR2 SNEGSKA (reference sequence).

This clonotype was counted between two and nine times. The chain joins TRBV4-3 to TRBJ2-1; D ambiguous. The germline V gene has CDR1 LGHNA and CDR2 YSLEER. The CDR3 length is 16 residues. V shed 4 bases and J shed 8 bases, with 21 bases lying between them. DNA of the CDR3: TGCGCCAGCAGCCCTAGTATGGCACTCGTGGTTGATGAGCAGTTCTTC. Its protein product is CASSPSMALVVDEQFF.